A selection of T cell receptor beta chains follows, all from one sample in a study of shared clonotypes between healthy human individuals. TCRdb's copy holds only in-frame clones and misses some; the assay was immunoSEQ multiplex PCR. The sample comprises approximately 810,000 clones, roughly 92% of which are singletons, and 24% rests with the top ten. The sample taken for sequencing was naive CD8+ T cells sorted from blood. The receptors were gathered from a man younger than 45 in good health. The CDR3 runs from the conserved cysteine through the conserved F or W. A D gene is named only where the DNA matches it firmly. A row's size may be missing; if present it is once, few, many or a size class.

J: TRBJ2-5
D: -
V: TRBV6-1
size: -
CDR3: CASSEALGETQYF
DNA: TGTGCCAGCAGTGAAGCGCTAGGGGAGACCCAGTACTTC

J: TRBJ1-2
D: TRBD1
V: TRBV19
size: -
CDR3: CASAHPGQRSFYGYTF
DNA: TGTGCCAGTGCCCACCCGGGACAGCGTTCCTTCTATGGCTACACCTTC

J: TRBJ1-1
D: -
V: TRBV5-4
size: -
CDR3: CASSLGLSQAFF
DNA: TGTGCCAGCAGCTTGGGGTTGAGCCAAGCTTTCTTT

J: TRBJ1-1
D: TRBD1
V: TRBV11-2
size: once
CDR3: CASSLGVVRGLDTEAFF
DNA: TGTGCCAGCAGCTTAGGAGTTGTAAGGGGGCTGGACACTGAAGCTTTCTTT

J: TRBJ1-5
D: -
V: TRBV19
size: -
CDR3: CALAQPQHF
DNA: TGTGCCCTTGCTCAGCCCCAGCATTTT

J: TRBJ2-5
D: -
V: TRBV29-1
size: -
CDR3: CSVEEGLAPFPEETQYF
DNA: TGCAGCGTTGAAGAGGGGTTAGCGCCATTCCCAGAAGAGACCCAGTACTTC

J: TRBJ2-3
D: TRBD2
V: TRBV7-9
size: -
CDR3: CASSLAIWWREDTDTQYF
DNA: TGTGCCAGCAGCTTAGCGATCTGGTGGCGGGAGGACACAGATACGCAGTATTTT

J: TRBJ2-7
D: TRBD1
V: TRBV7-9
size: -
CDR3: CASSSAVGDRVGEQYF
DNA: TGTGCCAGCAGCTCCGCCGTCGGGGACAGGGTTGGCGAGCAGTACTTC

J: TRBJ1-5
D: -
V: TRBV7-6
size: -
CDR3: CASSLFQTGLPQHF
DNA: TGTGCCAGCAGCTTATTTCAGACGGGACTGCCCCAGCATTTT

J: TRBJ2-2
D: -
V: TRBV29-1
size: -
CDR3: CSVDEAGVTGELFF
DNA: TGCAGCGTTGATGAGGCAGGGGTGACCGGGGAGCTGTTTTTT

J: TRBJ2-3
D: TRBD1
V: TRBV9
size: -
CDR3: CASSFRQGTSTDTQYF
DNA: TGTGCCAGCAGCTTTCGACAGGGTACTAGCACAGATACGCAGTATTTT

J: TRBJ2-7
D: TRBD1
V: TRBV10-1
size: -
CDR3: CASSDPGGALGEQYF
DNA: TGCGCCAGCAGCGACCCAGGGGGCGCTTTGGGGGAGCAGTACTTC

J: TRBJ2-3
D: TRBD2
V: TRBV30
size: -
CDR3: CAWQLLAGGQGGMKNTQYF
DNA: TGTGCCTGGCAACTCCTAGCGGGAGGGCAGGGGGGTATGAAGAATACGCAGTATTTT

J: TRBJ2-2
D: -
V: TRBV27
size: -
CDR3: CASSFKLGSAANTGELFF
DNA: TGTGCCAGCAGTTTTAAGTTGGGTTCGGCAGCGAACACCGGGGAGCTGTTTTTT

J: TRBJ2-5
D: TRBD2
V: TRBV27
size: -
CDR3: CASSFISGSQETQYF
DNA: TGTGCCAGCAGTTTTATTAGCGGGAGCCAAGAGACCCAGTACTTC

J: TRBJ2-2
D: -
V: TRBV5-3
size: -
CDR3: CARWNIGELFF
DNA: TGTGCCAGATGGAACATTGGGGAGCTGTTTTTT

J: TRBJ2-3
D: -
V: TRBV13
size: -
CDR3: CASSPTSDTDSDTQYF
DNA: TGTGCCAGCAGCCCAACTTCGGACACAGACTCAGATACGCAGTATTTT

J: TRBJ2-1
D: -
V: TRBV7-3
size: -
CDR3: CASSLELDNEQFF
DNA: TGTGCCAGCAGCTTAGAGCTCGACAATGAGCAGTTCTTC

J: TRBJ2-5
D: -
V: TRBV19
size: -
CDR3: CASSISNRVGETQYF
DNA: TGTGCCAGTAGTATAAGTAACAGGGTCGGGGAGACCCAGTACTTC

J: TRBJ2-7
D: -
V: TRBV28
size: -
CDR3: CASSSGDLYEQYF
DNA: TGTGCCAGCAGTTCGGGGGACCTCTACGAGCAGTACTTC

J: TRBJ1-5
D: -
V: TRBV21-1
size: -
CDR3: CASSKAEDDQPQHF
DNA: TGTGCCAGCAGCAAAGCGGAGGATGATCAGCCCCAGCATTTT

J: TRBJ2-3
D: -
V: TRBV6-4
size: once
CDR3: CASSDRITDTQYF
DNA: TGTGCCAGCAGTGATCGTATCACAGATACGCAGTATTTT

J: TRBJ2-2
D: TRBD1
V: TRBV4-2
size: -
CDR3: CASSQLGTAQNTGELFF
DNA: TGTGCCAGCAGCCAACTCGGGACAGCCCAGAACACCGGGGAGCTGTTTTTT

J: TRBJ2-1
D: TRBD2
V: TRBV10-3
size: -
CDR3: CAISESGLAKQFF
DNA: TGTGCCATCAGTGAGTCTGGACTAGCTAAGCAGTTCTTC

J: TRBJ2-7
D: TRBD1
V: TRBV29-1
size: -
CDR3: CSVEGQGYEQYF
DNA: TGCAGCGTCGAAGGACAGGGCTACGAGCAGTACTTC

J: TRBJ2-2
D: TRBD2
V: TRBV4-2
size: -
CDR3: CASSPREGRGTGELFF
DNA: TGTGCCAGCAGCCCGCGGGAGGGCCGGGGAACCGGGGAGCTGTTTTTT

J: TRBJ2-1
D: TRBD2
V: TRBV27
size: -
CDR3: CASSREAGELEQFF
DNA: TGTGCCAGCTCCCGGGAGGCGGGAGAACTTGAGCAGTTCTTC

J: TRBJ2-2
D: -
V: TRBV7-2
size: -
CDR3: CASSLESRLQTYTGELFF
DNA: TGTGCCAGCAGCTTAGAATCGCGGTTGCAGACCTACACCGGGGAGCTGTTTTTT

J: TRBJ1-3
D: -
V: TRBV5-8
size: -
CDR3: CASISGSGAYGNTIYF
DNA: TGTGCCAGCATCTCCGGCTCAGGGGCCTACGGAAACACCATATATTTT

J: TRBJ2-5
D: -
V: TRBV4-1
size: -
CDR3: CASSPEVGSTQYF
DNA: TGCGCCAGCAGCCCAGAAGTAGGGTCGACCCAGTACTTC

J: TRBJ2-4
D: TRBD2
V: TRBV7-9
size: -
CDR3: CASSHAREGIAKNIQYF
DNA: TGTGCCAGCAGCCACGCGAGGGAGGGAATAGCCAAAAACATTCAGTACTTC

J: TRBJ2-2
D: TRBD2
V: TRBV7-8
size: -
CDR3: CASSLAASSGTGELFF
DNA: TGTGCCAGCAGCTTAGCAGCTTCTAGCGGAACCGGGGAGCTGTTTTTT

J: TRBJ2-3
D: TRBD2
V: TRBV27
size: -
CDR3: CASSLLAGRADTQYF
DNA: TGTGCCAGCAGTTTATTAGCGGGACGCGCAGATACGCAGTATTTT

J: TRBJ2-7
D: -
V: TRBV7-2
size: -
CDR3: CASSLQYYEQYF
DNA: TGTGCCAGCAGTCTACAGTACTACGAGCAGTACTTC

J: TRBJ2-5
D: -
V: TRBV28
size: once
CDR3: CASSPGRYQETQYF
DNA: TGTGCCAGCAGTCCCGGACGGTACCAAGAGACCCAGTACTTC

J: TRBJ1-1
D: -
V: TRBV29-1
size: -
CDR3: CSVVTALNTEAFF
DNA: TGCAGCGTTGTGACGGCCTTGAACACTGAAGCTTTCTTT

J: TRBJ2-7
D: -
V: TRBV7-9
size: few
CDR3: CASSFGNYEQYF
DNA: TGTGCCAGCAGCTTTGGGAACTACGAGCAGTACTTC

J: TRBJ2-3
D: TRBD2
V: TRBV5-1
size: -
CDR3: CASSPGTSGMADTQYF
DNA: TGCGCCAGCAGCCCGGGAACTAGCGGGATGGCAGATACGCAGTATTTT

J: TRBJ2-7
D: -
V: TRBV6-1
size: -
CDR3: CASRTGTYSSYEQYF
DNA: TGTGCCAGCAGGACCGGGACTTACTCTTCCTACGAGCAGTACTTC

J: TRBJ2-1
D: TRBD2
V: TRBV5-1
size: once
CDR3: CASSLALAGVYNEQFF
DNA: TGCGCCAGCAGCTTGGCCCTGGCGGGAGTCTACAATGAGCAGTTCTTC

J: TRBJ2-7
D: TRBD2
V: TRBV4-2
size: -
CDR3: CASSQEQAGGGYEQYF
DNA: TGTGCCAGCAGCCAAGAGCAAGCGGGAGGAGGCTACGAGCAGTACTTC

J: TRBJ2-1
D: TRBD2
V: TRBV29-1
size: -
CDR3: CSGRRLLSGTSGSNEQFF
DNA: TGCAGCGGACGCCGACTCTTATCCGGGACTAGCGGGAGTAATGAGCAGTTCTTC